What follows are 10 T cell receptor beta chains derived from one specimen sequenced in a study of CD8+ T cells in alopecia areata. Treatment denoted: oral pan-JAK inhibitor, 5-10 mg twice daily. The authors extracted RNA and reverse transcribed it into cDNA as the sequencing template. Sequencing used immunoSEQ multiplex PCR; TCRdb keeps in-frame clones, though not all of them. The sample records some 130,000 clones, 50% to 55% being singletons. The specimen comprised CD4+ T cells sorted from blood, sampled at week 4, from a patient treated with tofacitinib. These receptors were taken from a human donor with alopecia areata.

The chain joins TRBV30 to TRBJ2-7, with unresolved D. In germline, CDR1 is GTSNPN, CDR2 SVGIG (reference sequence). Trimming shortened V by 2 bases and J by 3 bases, and 14 bases separated the two germline ends. There are 14 residues in the CDR3. The CDR3 DNA sequence: TGTGCCTGGAGTTACCCCCCCCGGAGCTACGAGCAGTACTTC. Amino acids: CAWSYPPRSYEQYF.

The gene calls are TRBV18 and TRBJ1-1; TRBD1 aligns across 7 bases. Trimming removed 2 bases from V and 3 bases from J; junction bases left unmatched: 3. Germline lookup yields CDR1 KGHSH and CDR2 LQKENI. This CDR3 spans 14 amino acids. The CDR3 DNA reads TGTGCCAGCTCACCAGGGACAGAGCACACTGAAGCTTTCTTT. Amino acid sequence: CASSPGTEHTEAFF.

The chain employs TRBV6-1 and TRBJ2-7; perhaps D is TRBD1 or TRBD2 (5 bases each). Germline V CDR1 and CDR2: MNHNS, SASEGT. V lost 6 bases, J lost 2 bases, and 14 bases lay in between. The CDR3 totals 14 residues. CDR3 in DNA: TGTGCCAGCAGGGGGGACGTGATGCCCTACGAGCAGTACTTC. Translation gives CASRGDVMPYEQYF.

The chain combines TRBV9 with TRBJ2-7, with no clear D. The CDR3 consists of 16 residues. Per germline, CDR1 SGDLS and CDR2 YYNGEE. V lost 4 bases, J lost 2 bases, and 19 bases lay in between. CDR3 in DNA: TGTGCCAGCAGCCCTCGGGCGGCAGACGCTACCTACGAGCAGTACTTC. Translated: CASSPRAADATYEQYF.

The V and J genes are TRBV10-1 and TRBJ2-1; 8 positions match TRBD1. The V and J ends lost 6 bases and 5 bases, in that order; junction bases with no gene match: 9. CDR1 and CDR2 from the germline V gene are WNHNN and SYGVQD (reference sequence). CDR3 length: 15 amino acids. CDR3 sequence: CASSRAGTGDNEQFF. CDR3 in DNA: TGCGCCAGCAGCCGAGCAGGGACAGGTGACAATGAGCAGTTCTTC.

The chain combines TRBV9 with TRBJ2-4; 7 bases agree with TRBD2. Germline CDR1 and CDR2: SGDLS and YYNGEE. This CDR3 is built from 16 residues. After removal of 4 bases from V and 0 bases from J, the junction contained 7 bases not matched to a gene. CDR3 in DNA: TGTGCCAGCAGCCCTGGGACTACCCGAGCCAAAAACATTCAGTACTTC. Amino acids: CASSPGTTRAKNIQYF. Full variable domain (remainder filled in from reference TRBV9 and TRBJ2-4): DSGVTQTPKHLITATGQRVTLRCSPRSGDLSVYWYQQSLDQGLQFLIQYYNGEERAKGNILERFSAQQFPDLHSELNLSSLELGDSALYFCASSPGTTRAKNIQYFGAGTRLSVL.

CDR3 in amino acids: CSVVREYEQYF. CDR3 coding DNA: TGCAGCGTTGTCAGGGAATACGAGCAGTACTTC. This chain uses TRBV29-1 with TRBJ2-7, with D perhaps TRBD1 (5 bases). This CDR3 has 11 amino acids. V was shortened by 4 bases and J by 4 bases, with 8 bases between the two germline ends. The germline gives CDR1 SQVTM, CDR2 ANQGSEA.

V and J are TRBV5-1 and TRBJ1-5; the D is unclear. Trimming shortened V by 0 bases and J by 6 bases, and 10 bases separated the two germline ends. This CDR3 is built from 14 residues. Germline CDR1 reads SGHRS; CDR2 reads YFSETQ. The DNA of the CDR3 is TGCGCCAGCAGCTTGGAGGGAGGCAGTCAGCCCCAGCATTTT. As protein: CASSLEGGSQPQHF.

The chain employs TRBV5-1 and TRBJ1-2, with D possibly being TRBD1 (6 bases). Looked up from germline, CDR1 is SGHRS and CDR2 is YFSETQ. CDR3 length: 13 amino acids. Trimming stripped 0 bases from V and 4 bases from J, with 7 bases between. The CDR3 DNA is TGCGCCAGCAGCTTGGAGACAGGCTATGGCTACACCTTC. Translating it yields CASSLETGYGYTF.

The chain employs TRBV5-1 and TRBJ2-7, with 11 bases that match TRBD2. The V segment lost 4 bases and the J segment 4 bases; nucleotides outside the gene matches: 7. The CDR3 sequence is 15 residues long. Germline V lookup: CDR1 SGHRS, CDR2 YFSETQ. CDR3: CASSQEGLAAYEQYF. The CDR3 nucleotides are TGCGCCAGCAGCCAGGAGGGACTAGCGGCTTACGAGCAGTACTTC.